The clone carrying this T cell receptor beta chain was seen a handful of times. Germline V gene lookup returns CDR1 SGHTA and CDR2 FQGNSA. V lost 1 base, J lost 0 bases, and 7 bases lay in between. The CDR3 spans 15 residues. The PCR was carried out with 60 Vbeta primers and 13 Jbeta primers. Assay used: immunoSEQ multiplex PCR; TCRdb lists only in-frame clones, some missing. Seen here are about 80,000 clones, approximately 60% observed once, and the top ten hold more than 3.5%. The data were obtained in a study of cytomegalovirus exposure and HLA in healthy donors. The sequence was obtained from a male donor in good health and CMV-seropositive. The chain carries TRBV7-2 and TRBJ1-3; D unclear. The sample consisted of PBMCs. CDR3 DNA: TGTGCCAGCAGCTTAGGAGGGATCTCTGGAAACACCATATATTTT. Protein product: CASSLGGISGNTIYF.